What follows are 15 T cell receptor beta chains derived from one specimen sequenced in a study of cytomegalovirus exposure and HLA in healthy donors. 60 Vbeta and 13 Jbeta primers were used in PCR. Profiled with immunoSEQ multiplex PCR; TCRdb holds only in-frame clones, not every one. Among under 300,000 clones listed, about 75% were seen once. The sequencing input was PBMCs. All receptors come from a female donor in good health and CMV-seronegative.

CDR3 amino acids: CAISEGPTLTQYF. As DNA, the CDR3 is TGTGCCATCAGTGAGGGCCCCACGTTGACCCAGTACTTC. The chain uses TRBV10-3 and TRBJ2-5, with no clear D. Germline assignment: CDR1 ENHRY and CDR2 SYGVKD. The V end lost 2 bases, the J end lost 7 bases, and 11 bases lay between the germline ends. The CDR3 is 13 residues long.

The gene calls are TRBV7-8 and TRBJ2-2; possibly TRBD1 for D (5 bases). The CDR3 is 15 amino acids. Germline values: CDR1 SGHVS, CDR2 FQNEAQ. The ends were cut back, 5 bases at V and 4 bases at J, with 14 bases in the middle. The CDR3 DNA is TGTGCCAGCAGCATTCGACAGTCGGGCACCGGGGAGCTGTTTTTT. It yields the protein CASSIRQSGTGELFF.

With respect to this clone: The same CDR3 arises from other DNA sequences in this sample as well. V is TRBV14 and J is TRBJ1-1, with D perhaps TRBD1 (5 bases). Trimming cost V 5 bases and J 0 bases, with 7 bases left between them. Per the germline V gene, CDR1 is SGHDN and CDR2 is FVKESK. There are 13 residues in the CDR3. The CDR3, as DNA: TGTGCCAGCAGCTTACAGGTGAACACTGAAGCTTTCTTT. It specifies CASSLQVNTEAFF.

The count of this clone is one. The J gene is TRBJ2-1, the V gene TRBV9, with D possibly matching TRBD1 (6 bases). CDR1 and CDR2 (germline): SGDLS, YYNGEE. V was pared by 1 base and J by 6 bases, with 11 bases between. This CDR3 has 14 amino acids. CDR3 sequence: CASSVPGDLNEQFF. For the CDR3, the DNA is TGTGCCAGCAGCGTACCAGGGGATCTCAATGAGCAGTTCTTC.

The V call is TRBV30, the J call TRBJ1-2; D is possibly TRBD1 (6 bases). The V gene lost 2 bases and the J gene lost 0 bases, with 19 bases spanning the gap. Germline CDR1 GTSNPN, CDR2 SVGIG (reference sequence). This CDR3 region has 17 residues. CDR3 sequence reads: CAWSPRGGFRPNYGYTF. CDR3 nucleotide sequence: TGTGCCTGGAGTCCTAGGGGGGGGTTCCGCCCTAACTATGGCTACACCTTC.

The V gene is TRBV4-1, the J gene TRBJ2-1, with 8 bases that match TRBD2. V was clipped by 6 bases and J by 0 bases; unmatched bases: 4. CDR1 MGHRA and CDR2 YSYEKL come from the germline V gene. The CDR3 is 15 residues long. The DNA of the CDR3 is TGCGCCAGCAGACCTACTAGCGGCTCCTACAATGAGCAGTTCTTC. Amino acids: CASRPTSGSYNEQFF.

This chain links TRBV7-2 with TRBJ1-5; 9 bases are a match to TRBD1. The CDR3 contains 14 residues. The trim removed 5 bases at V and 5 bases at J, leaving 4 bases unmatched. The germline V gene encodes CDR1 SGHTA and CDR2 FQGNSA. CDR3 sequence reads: CASSPRTGDQPQHF. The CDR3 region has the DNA TGTGCCAGCAGCCCAAGGACAGGGGATCAGCCCCAGCATTTT.

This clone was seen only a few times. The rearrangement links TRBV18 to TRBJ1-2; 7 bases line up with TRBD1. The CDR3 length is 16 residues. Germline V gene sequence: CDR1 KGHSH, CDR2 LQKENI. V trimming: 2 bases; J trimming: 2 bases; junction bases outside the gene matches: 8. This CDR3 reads CASSPLQEGANYGYTF. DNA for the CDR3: TGTGCCAGCTCACCATTACAAGAGGGGGCCAACTATGGCTACACCTTC.

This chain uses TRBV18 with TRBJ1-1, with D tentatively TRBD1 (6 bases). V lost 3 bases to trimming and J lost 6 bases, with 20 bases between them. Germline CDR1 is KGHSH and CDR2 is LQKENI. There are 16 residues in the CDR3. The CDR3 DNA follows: TGTGCCAGCTCACCGAGTCTTAACAGGGAAAGAGCTGAAGCTTTCTTT. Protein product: CASSPSLNRERAEAFF.

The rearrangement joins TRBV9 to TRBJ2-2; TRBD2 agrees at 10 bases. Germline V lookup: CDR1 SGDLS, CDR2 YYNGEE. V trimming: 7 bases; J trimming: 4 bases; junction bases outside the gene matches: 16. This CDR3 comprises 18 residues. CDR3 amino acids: CASSISGRKGDGTGELFF. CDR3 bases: TGTGCCAGCTCGATTAGCGGGAGGAAGGGCGACGGCACCGGGGAGCTGTTTTTT. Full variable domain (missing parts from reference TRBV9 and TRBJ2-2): DSGVTQTPKHLITATGQRVTLRCSPRSGDLSVYWYQQSLDQGLQFLIQYYNGEERAKGNILERFSAQQFPDLHSELNLSSLELGDSALYFCASSISGRKGDGTGELFFGEGSRLTVL.

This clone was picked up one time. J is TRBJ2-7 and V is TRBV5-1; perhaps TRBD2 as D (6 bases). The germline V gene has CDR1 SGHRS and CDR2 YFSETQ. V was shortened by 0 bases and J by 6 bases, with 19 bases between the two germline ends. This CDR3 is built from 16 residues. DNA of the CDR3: TGCGCCAGCAGCTTGGCCTGGAGCGTCACGGGGGTCGAGCAGTACTTC. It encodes CASSLAWSVTGVEQYF. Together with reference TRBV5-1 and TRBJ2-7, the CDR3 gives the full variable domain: KAGVTQTPRYLIKTRGQQVTLSCSPISGHRSVSWYQQTPGQGLQFLFEYFSETQRNKGNFPGRFSGRQFSNSRSEMNVSTLELGDSALYLCASSLAWSVTGVEQYFGPGTRLTVT.

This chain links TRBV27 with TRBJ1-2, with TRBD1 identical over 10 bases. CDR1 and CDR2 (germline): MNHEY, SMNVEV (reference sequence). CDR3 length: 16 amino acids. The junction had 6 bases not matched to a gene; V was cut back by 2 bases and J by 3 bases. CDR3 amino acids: CASSLNRQGAHYGYTF. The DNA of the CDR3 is TGTGCCAGCAGTTTAAACCGACAGGGGGCTCACTATGGCTACACCTTC.

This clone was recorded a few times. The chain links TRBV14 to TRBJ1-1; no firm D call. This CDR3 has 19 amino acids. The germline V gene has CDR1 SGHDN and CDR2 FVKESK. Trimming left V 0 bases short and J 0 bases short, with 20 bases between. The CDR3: CASSQDRHFGQTLNTEAFF. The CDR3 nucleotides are TGTGCCAGCAGCCAAGATCGACATTTTGGGCAGACATTGAACACTGAAGCTTTCTTT.

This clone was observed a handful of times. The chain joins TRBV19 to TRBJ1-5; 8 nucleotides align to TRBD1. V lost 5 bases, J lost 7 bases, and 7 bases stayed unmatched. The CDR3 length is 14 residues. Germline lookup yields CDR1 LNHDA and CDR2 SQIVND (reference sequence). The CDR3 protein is CASSSATGAQPQHF. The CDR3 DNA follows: TGTGCCAGTAGTTCCGCGACAGGGGCCCAGCCCCAGCATTTT.

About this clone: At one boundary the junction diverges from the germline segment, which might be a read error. The chain's CDR3 is CASRQEPQGVTEAFF. In DNA form, the CDR3 reads TGCGCCAGCAGACAAGAGCCCCAGGGGGTCACTGAAGCTTTCTTT. V and J are TRBV4-1 and TRBJ1-1, with 7 nucleotides matching TRBD1. The CDR3 contains 15 residues. CDR1 is MGHRA and CDR2 is YSYEKL in the germline V gene.